These 23 T cell receptor beta chains came from one sample sequenced in a study of STAT3 mutations in large granular lymphocyte leukemia. The antigens of these receptors remain unknown. This table comes from immunoSEQ multiplex PCR, and its TCRdb copy is limited to in-frame clones, with some not included. The table records approximately 30,000 clones, more than 60% of them present only once. Study-level results: In T-cell large granular lymphocyte leukemia, about half of patients showed multiple immunodominant subclonotypes.

Sequences were obtained from peripheral blood mononuclear cells. The receptors originated from a woman aged 50 to 60 with T-cell large granular lymphocyte leukemia. Some clones in this sample may be carry-over from other donors' samples.

As regards this clone: The junction departs from the called germline gene at one end, perhaps through a read error. V and J are TRBV18 and TRBJ2-7, with D tentatively TRBD1 (5 bases). The CDR3 covers 14 residues. Germline CDR1 reads KGHSH; CDR2 reads LQKENI. CDR3 DNA: TGTGCCAGCTCACCCCTCGAGAGTACAGGAGATGTGTTATTC. Protein: CASSPLESTGDVLF. Drawing the rest from reference TRBV18 and TRBJ2-7, the complete variable domain is NAGVMQNPRHLVRRRGQEARLRCSPMKGHSHVYWYRQLPEEGLKFMVYLQKENIIDESGMPKERFSAEFPKEGPSILRIQQVVRGDSAAYFCASSPLESTGDVLFGPGTRLTVT.

CDR3 sequence: CASTSDRGESTGELFF. CDR3 nucleotide sequence: TGTGCCTCAACATCCGACAGGGGGGAAAGCACCGGGGAGCTGTTTTTT. The genes are TRBV19 and TRBJ2-2; 9 bases are a match to TRBD1. J was trimmed by 4 bases and V by 11 bases; bases with no gene match: 14. Germline loops: CDR1 LNHDA, CDR2 SQIVND (reference sequence). CDR3 length: 16 residues.

As DNA, the CDR3 is TGTGCCAGCAGCTTAGGACGAGGGGAGACCCAGTACTTC. Amino acid sequence: CASSLGRGETQYF. The chain has TRBV11-2 and TRBJ2-5; a possible D gene is TRBD2 (5 bases). CDR3 length: 13 residues. CDR1 and CDR2 from the germline V gene are SGHAT and FQNNGV. The V gene lost 1 base and the J gene lost 5 bases, with 8 bases spanning the gap.

The gene calls are TRBV5-1 and TRBJ2-1; a possible D gene is TRBD1 (5 bases). This CDR3 is 15 amino acids long. Trimming shortened V by 3 bases and J by 10 bases, and 20 bases separated the two germline ends. Germline values: CDR1 SGHRS, CDR2 YFSETQ. CDR3 in DNA: TGCGCCAGCAGCTCCTTAGGGTTAGGGGCCGAAGAGCAGTTCTTC. It yields the protein CASSSLGLGAEEQFF.

The genes are TRBV4-1 and TRBJ2-2; D call uncertain. Per germline, CDR1 MGHRA and CDR2 YSYEKL. The CDR3 runs 13 residues. Trimming removed 1 base at V and 6 bases at J, with 6 bases between. CDR3 in DNA: TGCGCCAGCAGCCAAGTCGGGTCCGGGGAGCTGTTTTTT. This translates into CASSQVGSGELFF.

The rearrangement joins TRBV4-3 to TRBJ2-7, with TRBD2 matching over 11 bases. Trimming at V came to 4 bases and at J to 2 bases, leaving 4 bases not matched to a gene. From germline, CDR1 is LGHNA and CDR2 YSLEER. This CDR3 is built from 15 residues. For the CDR3, the DNA is TGCGCCAGCAGCCGGATAGCGGGAGGGCCCTACGAGCAGTACTTC. Translating it yields CASSRIAGGPYEQYF.

V and J are TRBV7-2 and TRBJ1-2, with TRBD1 identical over 10 bases. V was pared by 4 bases and J by 5 bases, with 10 bases of the junction left unmatched. The CDR3 has 16 amino acids. Germline CDR1 reads SGHTA; CDR2 reads FQGNSA. The CDR3 is CASSWRDRGRGYGYTF. For the CDR3, the DNA is TGTGCCAGCAGCTGGCGCGACAGGGGGCGCGGGTATGGCTACACCTTC.

The V and J genes are TRBV4-3 and TRBJ2-5; 9 bases agree with TRBD1. Losses at the gene ends were 4 bases for V and 3 bases for J; bases not matched to a gene: 6. This CDR3 is 15 amino acids long. Germline V gene data show CDR1 as LGHNA and CDR2 as YSLEER. CDR3 coding DNA: TGCGCCAGCAGCCTGGGGGACAGGGATGAAGAGACCCAGTACTTC. This codes for CASSLGDRDEETQYF.

This rearrangement joins TRBV2 to TRBJ2-6; D uncertain. This CDR3 region has 14 residues. The germline V and J ends were trimmed by 3 bases and 1 base, with 4 bases remaining between them. Looked up from germline, CDR1 is SNHLY and CDR2 is FYNNEI. CDR3: CASSDPSGANVLTF. CDR3 coding DNA: TGTGCCAGCAGTGATCCATCTGGGGCCAACGTCCTGACTTTC.

The rearrangement joins TRBV7-9 to TRBJ1-1; the D is unclear. The germline V gene has CDR1 SEHNR and CDR2 FQNEAQ (reference sequence). V lost 0 bases and J lost 1, with 6 bases in between. The CDR3 is 14 residues long. DNA of the CDR3: TGTGCCAGCAGCTTAGCGCGTGGGAACACTGAAGCTTTCTTT. Its protein is CASSLARGNTEAFF.

This chain links TRBV5-4 with TRBJ2-3; TRBD2 matches at 7 bases. V lost 4 bases to trimming and J lost 0 bases; unmatched junction nucleotides: 5. The CDR3 is 15 residues long. CDR1 is SGHNT, CDR2 YYREEE, per germline (reference sequence). CDR3 loop: CASSDLAVSTDTQYF. DNA of the CDR3: TGTGCCAGCAGCGATCTAGCGGTTAGCACAGATACGCAGTATTTT.

DNA of the CDR3: TGCGCGCCGCACTACGAGCAGTACTTC. Translation gives CAPHYEQYF. The rearrangement uses TRBV4-3 and TRBJ2-7; no clear D. This CDR3 is built from 9 residues. Germline-derived CDR1 and CDR2 are LGHNA and YSLEER.

This clone was counted a single time. The rearrangement links TRBV6-5 to TRBJ1-2; 8 bases align to TRBD1. CDR1 MNHEY and CDR2 SVGAGI come from the germline V gene. Trimming removed 2 bases from V and 8 bases from J; junction bases left unmatched: 10. The CDR3 consists of 15 residues. CDR3 DNA: TGTGCCAGCAGTTACGCCCGGACAGGGCCGAAAGGCTACACCTTC. It specifies CASSYARTGPKGYTF.

V and J are TRBV25-1 and TRBJ1-4; D is ambiguous. There are 12 residues in the CDR3. V was pared by 3 bases and J by 7 bases, with 6 bases between. Germline V CDR1 and CDR2: MGHDK, SYGVNS. The CDR3: CASSDGSEKLFF. CDR3 nucleotide sequence: TGTGCCAGCAGTGACGGGAGTGAAAAACTGTTTTTT.

The chain recombines TRBV18 with TRBJ2-5; tentatively, D is TRBD1 (5 bases). This CDR3 has 14 residues. V lost 4 bases and J 1 base, leaving 10 bases between the germline ends. Per the germline V gene, CDR1 is KGHSH and CDR2 is LQKENI. CDR3: CASSRRQGQETQYF. The CDR3 DNA reads as TGTGCCAGCTCACGACGCCAGGGCCAAGAGACCCAGTACTTC.

The chain employs TRBV30 and TRBJ1-3; no clear D gene. The CDR3 contains 17 residues. Trimming stripped 4 bases from V and 0 bases from J, with 19 bases between. CDR1 is GTSNPN and CDR2 is SVGIG in the germline V gene (reference sequence). The CDR3 sequence is CAWTNPHGPLSGNTIYF. CDR3 coding DNA: TGTGCCTGGACCAATCCTCACGGGCCACTCTCTGGAAACACCATATATTTT.

The chain links TRBV6-5 to TRBJ1-1; tentatively, D is TRBD1 (6 bases). This CDR3 has 14 residues. With 8 bases removed from V and 4 bases from J, the gap between germline ends came to 17 bases. The V gene's germline CDR1 is MNHEY and CDR2 SVGAGI. In DNA, the CDR3 is TGTGCCAGCCGATACCAGGGGCAGGCCACTGAAGCTTTCTTT. Protein: CASRYQGQATEAFF.

This clone has only a few counts. Other DNA variants within this sample encode the same CDR3. The rearrangement joins TRBV19 to TRBJ2-7; 8 bases align to TRBD1. J lost 0 bases, V lost 7 bases, and 2 bases had no gene match. The CDR3 has 13 residues. The germline gives CDR1 LNHDA, CDR2 SQIVND (reference sequence). CDR3 amino acids: CASKGTGSYEQYF. In nucleotides, the CDR3 is TGTGCCAGTAAAGGGACAGGCTCCTACGAGCAGTACTTC.

This clone was seen more than once but under ten times. This chain links TRBV7-2 with TRBJ2-7, with 8 bases fitting TRBD1. CDR1 is SGHTA and CDR2 is FQGNSA in the germline V gene. The V and J ends lost 4 bases and 3 bases, in that order; junction bases with no gene match: 5. The CDR3 runs 14 residues. Written as DNA, the CDR3 is TGTGCCAGCAGCTCCCGGACAGGGAACTACGAGCAGTACTTC. Protein sequence: CASSSRTGNYEQYF.

This chain joins TRBV5-1 and TRBJ1-2; D is undetermined. The germline V gene has CDR1 SGHRS and CDR2 YFSETQ. V was trimmed by 6 bases and J by 8 bases, leaving 17 bases between them. The CDR3 loop spans 13 amino acids. CDR3 sequence reads: CASKSLVIEGYTF. DNA of the CDR3: TGCGCCAGCAAATCCCTGGTTATTGAGGGCTACACCTTC. Supplemented by reference TRBV5-1 and TRBJ1-2, the full variable domain reads KAGVTQTPRYLIKTRGQQVTLSCSPISGHRSVSWYQQTPGQGLQFLFEYFSETQRNKGNFPGRFSGRQFSNSRSEMNVSTLELGDSALYLCASKSLVIEGYTFGSGTRLTVV.

The chain employs TRBV7-9 and TRBJ2-7; 8 bases are shared with TRBD1. Losses at the gene ends were 4 bases for V and 2 bases for J; bases not matched to a gene: 4. Germline V gene lookup returns CDR1 SEHNR and CDR2 FQNEAQ (reference sequence). This CDR3 is 14 amino acids long. CDR3 in DNA: TGTGCCAGCAGCTCCGGACAGGGACCCTACGAGCAGTACTTC. It translates to CASSSGQGPYEQYF.

This sequence joins TRBV5-1 and TRBJ2-1; weak D call: TRBD1 (6 bases). V lost 1 base to trimming and J lost 0 bases, with 8 bases between them. This CDR3 is built from 15 residues. Germline CDR1 is SGHRS and CDR2 is YFSETQ. The CDR3 is CASSLQGSSYNEQFF. The CDR3 DNA reads as TGCGCCAGCAGCTTGCAGGGGAGCTCCTACAATGAGCAGTTCTTC.

This clone was observed a single time. The chain uses TRBV5-6 and TRBJ2-1; D is uncertain. Trimming pared 0 bases from V and 0 bases from J, leaving 10 bases between. CDR3 length: 16 residues. CDR1 and CDR2 (germline): SGHDT, YYEEEE. The CDR3 is CASSLEASSSYNEQFF. The CDR3 DNA is TGTGCCAGCAGCTTGGAGGCGTCTAGCTCCTACAATGAGCAGTTCTTC.